These 5 T cell receptor beta chains were sequenced from one sample in a study of tumor and adjacent non-tumor tissue in lung cancer. The library came from three nested PCR rounds adapted from ARM-PCR protocols. Each CDR3 protein gets one entry after TCRdb re-called the multiplex PCR reads with MiXCR. The sample has 200,000 to 250,000 distinct CDR3 sequences, approximately 74% seen once. The template was RNA from unsorted bulk tissue. The sample was lung tumor tissue. The receptors were sampled from a man between 60 and 75 years old with non-small cell lung cancer.

As DNA, the CDR3 is TGTGCCAGCCTAGGCGGGAATTTGGACGAGCAGTACTTC. Translation gives CASLGGNLDEQYF. The V call is TRBV19, the J call TRBJ2-7; possibly TRBD2 for D (6 bases). CDR1 is LNHDA and CDR2 is SQIVND in the germline V gene (reference sequence). The length of the CDR3 is 13 residues. Trimming cost V 9 bases and J 5 bases, with 17 bases left between them.

J is TRBJ1-5 and V is TRBV6-1; a possible D gene is TRBD1 (5 bases). V was pared by 11 bases and J by 4 bases, with 18 bases between. CDR1 and CDR2 (germline): MNHNS, SASEGT. This CDR3 spans 14 amino acids. DNA of the CDR3: TGTGCCTGCTGTTACAGGTTAGGGAATCAGCCCCAGCATTTT. Its protein is CACCYRLGNQPQHF.

This clonotype has a handful of counts. The genes are TRBV20-1 and TRBJ1-2; the D gene is possibly TRBD1 (5 bases). Germline V gene lookup returns CDR1 DFQATT and CDR2 SNEGSKA (reference sequence). There are 16 residues in the CDR3. Trimming took off 3 bases at V and 5 bases at J, with 22 bases between the two ends. Written as DNA, the CDR3 is TGCAGTGCTAGTGATCCGGGACCACAGAAAGTATATGGCTACACCTTC. It yields the protein CSASDPGPQKVYGYTF.

The sample holds one count of this clonotype. The V gene is TRBV20-1, the J gene TRBJ2-7, with D possibly matching TRBD1 (5 bases). This CDR3 is built from 12 residues. Trimming left V 7 bases short and J 2 bases short, with 12 bases between. The V gene's germline CDR1 is DFQATT and CDR2 SNEGSKA (reference sequence). The CDR3 DNA follows: TGCAGTGTTAATGCGGACACCTACGAGCAGTACTTC. Translation: CSVNADTYEQYF.

This clonotype was counted a few times. A single base separates this from a much larger clone, so it may be a read error. CDR3 sequence reads: CASCGGGGTDTQYF. The CDR3, as DNA: TGTGCCAGCTGTGGGGGCGGGGGCACAGATACGCAGTATTTT. The genes are TRBV6-1 and TRBJ2-3, with D possibly called TRBD1 or TRBD2 (6 bases each). Deletions cut 8 bases from V and 1 base from J, with 13 bases between. Germline loops: CDR1 MNHNS, CDR2 SASEGT. This CDR3 contains 14 residues.